The sequence of this T cell receptor beta chain was determined in a study of control samples from healthy donors and cancer patients. The CDR3 is 13 amino acids. The germline gives CDR1 MDHEN, CDR2 SYDVKM. Trimming cost V 2 bases and J 6 bases; bases outside gene matches: 1. Only in-frame clones appear in the TCRdb table, and some are missing; sequencing was by immunoSEQ multiplex PCR. The data contain about 120,000 clones, roughly 91% of them singletons. The receptor's source is a middle-aged man with head and neck cancer. V gene TRBV28 combines with J gene TRBJ1-2, with 9 bases fitting TRBD1. Sequenced: PBMCs. The CDR3 protein is CASSLNRGHGYTF. The CDR3 nucleotides read TGTGCCAGCAGTTTAAACAGGGGGCATGGCTACACCTTC.